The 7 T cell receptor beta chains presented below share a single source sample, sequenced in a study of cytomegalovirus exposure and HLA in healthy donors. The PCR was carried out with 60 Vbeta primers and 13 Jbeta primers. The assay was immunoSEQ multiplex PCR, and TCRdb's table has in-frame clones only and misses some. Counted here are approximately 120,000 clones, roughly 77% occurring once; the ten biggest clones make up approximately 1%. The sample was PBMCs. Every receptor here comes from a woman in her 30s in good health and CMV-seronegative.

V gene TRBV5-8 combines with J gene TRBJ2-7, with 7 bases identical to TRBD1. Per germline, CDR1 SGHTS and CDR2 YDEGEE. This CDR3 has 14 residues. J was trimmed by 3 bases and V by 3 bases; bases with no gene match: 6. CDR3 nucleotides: TGTGCCAGCAGCTCGGGGACAGTCCTCTACGAGCAGTACTTC. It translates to CASSSGTVLYEQYF.

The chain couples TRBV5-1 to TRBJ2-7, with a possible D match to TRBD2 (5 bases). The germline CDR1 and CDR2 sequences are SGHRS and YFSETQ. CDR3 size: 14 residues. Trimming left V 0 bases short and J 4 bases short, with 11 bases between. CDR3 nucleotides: TGCGCCAGCAGCTTGGGAGAGGGTTTATACGAGCAGTACTTC. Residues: CASSLGEGLYEQYF.

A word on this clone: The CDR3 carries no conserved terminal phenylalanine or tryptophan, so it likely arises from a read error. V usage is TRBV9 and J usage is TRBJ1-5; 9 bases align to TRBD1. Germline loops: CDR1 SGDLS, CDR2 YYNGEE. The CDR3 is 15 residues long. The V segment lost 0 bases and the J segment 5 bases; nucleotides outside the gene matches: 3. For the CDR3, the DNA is TGTGCCAGCAGCGTAGGGGGGACAGGGTATCAGCCCCAGCATCTT. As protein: CASSVGGTGYQPQHL.

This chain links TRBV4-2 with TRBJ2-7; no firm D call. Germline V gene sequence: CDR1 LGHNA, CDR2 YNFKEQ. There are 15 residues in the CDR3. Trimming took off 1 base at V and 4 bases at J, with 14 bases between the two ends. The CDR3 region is CASSQVETIRYEQYF. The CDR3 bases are TGTGCCAGCAGCCAAGTAGAAACTATCCGATACGAGCAGTACTTC.

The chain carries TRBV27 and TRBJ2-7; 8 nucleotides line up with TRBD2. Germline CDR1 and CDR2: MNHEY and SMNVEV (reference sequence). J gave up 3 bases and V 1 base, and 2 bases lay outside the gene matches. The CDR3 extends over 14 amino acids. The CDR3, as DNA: TGTGCCAGCAGTTTATTTAGCGGGGACTACGAGCAGTACTTC. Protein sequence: CASSLFSGDYEQYF.

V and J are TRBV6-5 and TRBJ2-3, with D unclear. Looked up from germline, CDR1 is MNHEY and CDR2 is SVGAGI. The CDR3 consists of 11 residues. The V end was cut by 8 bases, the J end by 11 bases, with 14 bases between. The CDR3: CASYSHRVQYF. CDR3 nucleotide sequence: TGTGCCAGCTATTCCCACCGGGTGCAGTATTTT.

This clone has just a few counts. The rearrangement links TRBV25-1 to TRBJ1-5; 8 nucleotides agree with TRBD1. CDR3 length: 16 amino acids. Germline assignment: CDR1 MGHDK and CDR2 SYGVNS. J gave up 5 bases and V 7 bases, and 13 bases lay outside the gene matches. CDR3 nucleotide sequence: TGTGCCAGCACCGCCAAAAAGGACAGGGACTATCAGCCCCAGCATTTT. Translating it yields CASTAKKDRDYQPQHF.